This TCR beta chain was identified in a study of T cells expressing NK-cell markers. Study as a whole: HCMV seropositivity marked seven of the eight sequenced donors; one was seronegative.

TCRdb reprocessed the 5' RACE reads and stores each CDR3 protein as one record, lacking DNA. The sample has under 200,000 distinct CDR3 sequences. The CDR3 runs to 17 residues. The germline V gene encodes CDR1 SGHVS and CDR2 FNYEAQ. Sequenced input: blood T cells: a sorted CD56 or NKG2C T cell subset, CD4+ or CD8+ T cells, or bulk PBMC T cells (not recorded which). This receptor was taken from a woman aged 18-70 years in good health. V gene TRBV7-6 combines with J gene TRBJ2-4; TCRdb's assignment of TRBD1 cannot be checked, as there is no DNA. The CDR3 reads CASSPYTGVVAKNIQYF.